This passage covers 8 T cell receptor beta chains from one sample sequenced in a study of CD8+ T cells in alopecia areata. RNA extraction and reverse transcription yielded cDNA as sequencing template. The table came from immunoSEQ multiplex PCR; TCRdb's copy has only in-frame clones and leaves some out. The table records 150,000 to 200,000 clones, over 50% of them present only once. The material sequenced was CD4+ T cells sorted from blood, taken at week 0. The receptor source for this set is a human donor with alopecia areata.

The gene calls are TRBV9 and TRBJ1-3; D is uncertain. This CDR3 contains 16 residues. V lost 0 bases and J lost 4, with 14 bases in between. Germline loops: CDR1 SGDLS, CDR2 YYNGEE. The chain's CDR3 is CASSVDTPGYGNTIYF. CDR3 in DNA: TGTGCCAGCAGCGTAGACACCCCCGGCTACGGAAACACCATATATTTT.

This clone turned up a few times. The chain couples TRBV18 to TRBJ1-4; no definite D call. The V end was cut by 1 base, the J end by 8 bases, with 8 bases between. Germline V gives CDR1 KGHSH, CDR2 LQKENI. CDR3 length equals 13 residues. The CDR3 DNA is TGTGCCAGCTCACCACGGGCGGGCGAAAAACTGTTTTTT. This sequence encodes CASSPRAGEKLFF.

In this sample, this clone turned up many times. V gene TRBV18 combines with J gene TRBJ2-3, with TRBD2 matching over 8 bases. Losses at the gene ends were 4 bases for V and 2 bases for J; bases not matched to a gene: 14. The CDR3 contains 18 residues. Germline-derived CDR1 and CDR2 are KGHSH and LQKENI. DNA of the CDR3: TGTGCCAGCTCACGCGATTACTCAAGCGGGGGCATCACAGATACGCAGTATTTT. The encoded protein is CASSRDYSSGGITDTQYF. The variable domain in full, completed from reference TRBV18 and TRBJ2-3, reads NAGVMQNPRHLVRRRGQEARLRCSPMKGHSHVYWYRQLPEEGLKFMVYLQKENIIDESGMPKERFSAEFPKEGPSILRIQQVVRGDSAAYFCASSRDYSSGGITDTQYFGPGTRLTVL.

The J gene is TRBJ1-4, the V gene TRBV29-1; D call uncertain. CDR1 and CDR2 from the germline V gene are SQVTM and ANQGSEA. V dropped 6 bases and J dropped 4 bases, with 9 bases sitting between them. The CDR3 is made up of 12 amino acids. CDR3 DNA: TGCAGCGTCATTGGGTTTAATGAAAAACTGTTTTTT. Translated, it gives CSVIGFNEKLFF.

The V and J genes are TRBV11-3 and TRBJ2-7, with D possibly TRBD2 on 6 matching bases. The V and J ends lost 7 bases and 6 bases respectively, with 16 bases between them. Germline values: CDR1 SGHNT, CDR2 YENEEA. CDR3 length: 13 amino acids. CDR3 region: CASNVGGRGEQYF. CDR3 bases: TGTGCCAGCAATGTGGGGGGTCGAGGCGAGCAGTACTTC.

The chain couples TRBV29-1 to TRBJ2-5, with D tentatively TRBD1 (6 bases). CDR1 and CDR2 (germline): SQVTM, ANQGSEA. The CDR3 contains 12 residues. Trimming took 7 bases from V and 0 from J, leaving 9 bases between them. This CDR3 reads CSGQGYQETQYF. The CDR3 nucleotides read TGCAGCGGCCAGGGGTACCAAGAGACCCAGTACTTC.

On this clone: The conserved final phenylalanine or tryptophan is absent from the CDR3, which likely points to a read error. V and J are TRBV7-9 and TRBJ2-7; the D is unclear. CDR1 and CDR2 (germline): SEHNR, FQNEAQ (reference sequence). The CDR3 length is 11 residues. Trimming took off 1 base at V and 5 bases at J, with 3 bases between the two ends. The CDR3 loop reads CASSLEDEQYL. In DNA form, the CDR3 reads TGTGCCAGCAGCTTAGAGGACGAGCAGTACCTC.

V is TRBV23-1 and J is TRBJ2-7; D is uncertain. TRBV23-1 is assigned to the ORF class and has an uncertain function. The CDR3 extends over 13 amino acids. The V end lost 10 bases, the J end lost 0 bases, and 13 bases lay between the germline ends. CDR3 region: CATLGWDSYEQYF. The CDR3 nucleotides read TGCGCCACCCTCGGCTGGGACTCCTACGAGCAGTACTTC.